The present TCR beta chain was sequenced within a study of blood T cell repertoires in COVID-19. Study-level background: Acute-phase and convalescent COVID-19 samples originated in the United States, Italy and Spain. Sources were T cells, B-cell-depleted T cells, or PBMCs; the material itself was cDNA or gDNA.

In the study's own analysis: Using reference gene primer amplification, nucleated cell counts were estimated. The table came from immunoSEQ multiplex PCR; TCRdb's copy has only in-frame clones and leaves some out. The V and J calls and clone size were taken over from that table, and D and trimming were inferred from the DNA. The table shows tens of thousands of clones, with approximately 89% occurring only once. V shed 5 bases and J 1 base; nucleotides not matched to a gene: 7. This CDR3 is built from 15 residues. Germline V lookup: CDR1 SGHTA, CDR2 FQGTGA. The rearrangement uses TRBV7-3 and TRBJ2-5, with 7 bases matching TRBD2. The origin of this receptor is a man aged 55 to 70 with active COVID-19. Sequenced material: peripheral blood. CDR3 protein: CASSPTLALQETQYF. The DNA for the CDR3 is TGTGCCAGCAGCCCAACACTAGCGCTCCAAGAGACCCAGTACTTC.